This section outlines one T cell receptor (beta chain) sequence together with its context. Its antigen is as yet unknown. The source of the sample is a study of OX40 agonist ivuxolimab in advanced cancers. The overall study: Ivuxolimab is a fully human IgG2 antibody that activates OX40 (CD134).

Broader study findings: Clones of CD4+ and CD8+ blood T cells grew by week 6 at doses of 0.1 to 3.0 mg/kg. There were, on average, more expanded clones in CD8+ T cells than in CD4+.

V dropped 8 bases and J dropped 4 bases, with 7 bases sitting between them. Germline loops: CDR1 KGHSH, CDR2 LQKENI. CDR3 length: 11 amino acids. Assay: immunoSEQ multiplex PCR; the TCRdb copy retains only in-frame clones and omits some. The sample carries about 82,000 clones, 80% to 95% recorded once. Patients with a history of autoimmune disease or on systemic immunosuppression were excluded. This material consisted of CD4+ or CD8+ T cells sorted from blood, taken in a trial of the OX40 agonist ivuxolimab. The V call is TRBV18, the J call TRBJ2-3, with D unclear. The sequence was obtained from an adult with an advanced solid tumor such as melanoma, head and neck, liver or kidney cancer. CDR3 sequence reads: CASHSADTQYF. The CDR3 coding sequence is TGTGCCAGCCACTCCGCAGATACGCAGTATTTT.